Listed below are T cell receptor beta chains from one sample, sequenced in a study of beta chain features in type 1 diabetes. Profiled with immunoSEQ multiplex PCR; TCRdb holds only in-frame clones, not every one. The data contain 640,000 or so clones, over 11% of them singletons. The sequenced sample was naive CD4+ T cells from blood. The receptors stem from a man aged 18 to 35 with type 1 diabetes. Both conserved end residues are part of each CDR3. Fields, in order: clone size, D gene, J gene, V gene, CDR3 DNA, CDR3 protein. The D gene is left open where the match is weak. Not every row has a clone size; where given, it reads once, few, many or a size class.

size: few; D: TRBD1; J: TRBJ1-6; V: TRBV7-2; DNA: TGTGCCAGCAGCCAGACCGGGACAGGGCGTCCACCCCTCCACTTT; CDR3: CASSQTGTGRPPLHF
size: once; D: NA; J: TRBJ1-4; V: TRBV6-6; DNA: TGTGCCAGCAGTTACGTAAGGGGCGGGGAAAAACTGTTTTTT; CDR3: CASSYVRGGEKLFF
size: few; D: NA; J: TRBJ2-6; V: TRBV9; DNA: TGTGCCAGCAGCGTAGGAGAGGGTCTGTATTTTGGGGCCAACGTCCTGACTTTC; CDR3: CASSVGEGLYFGANVLTF
size: few; D: NA; J: TRBJ1-5; V: TRBV2; DNA: TGTGCCAGCAGACTACAGGGTACGAGCAATCAGCCCCAGCATTTT; CDR3: CASRLQGTSNQPQHF
size: NA; D: TRBD1; J: TRBJ1-1; V: TRBV29-1; DNA: TGCAGCGTTATACAGGGGGCGGATGAAGCTTTCTTT; CDR3: CSVIQGADEAFF
size: few; D: NA; J: TRBJ1-4; V: TRBV18; DNA: TGTGCCAGCTCCCCTCGGGACTTTAATGAAAAACTGTTTTTT; CDR3: CASSPRDFNEKLFF
size: few; D: NA; J: TRBJ2-3; V: TRBV7-9; DNA: TGTGCCAGCAGCTTAGAGAGGTTGGATACGCAGTATTTT; CDR3: CASSLERLDTQYF
size: NA; D: TRBD2; J: TRBJ2-3; V: TRBV4-3; DNA: TGCGCCAGCGGAGCGGGGGGACTCACAGATACGCAGTATTTT; CDR3: CASGAGGLTDTQYF
size: NA; D: TRBD1; J: TRBJ1-1; V: TRBV30; DNA: TGTGCCTGGGCCGTCAGGGGGGAGAACACTGAAGCTTTCTTT; CDR3: CAWAVRGENTEAFF
size: NA; D: NA; J: TRBJ2-2; V: TRBV5-1; DNA: TGCGCCAGCAGGCTTCGGGACCCTCAAAGGATATCGACCGGGGAGCTGTTTTTT; CDR3: CASRLRDPQRISTGELFF
size: NA; D: TRBD1; J: TRBJ2-6; V: TRBV18; DNA: TGTGCCAGCTCGCCTGAACAGGGGCCACCGACTGGGGCCAACGTCCTGACTTTC; CDR3: CASSPEQGPPTGANVLTF
size: NA; D: NA; J: TRBJ1-1; V: TRBV30; DNA: TGTGCCTGGAGTGTACCGGGGGGGAGGACTGAAGCTTTCTTT; CDR3: CAWSVPGGRTEAFF
size: NA; D: NA; J: TRBJ2-5; V: TRBV7-7; DNA: TGTGCTAGCAGCTTAGGGACTGGGCAAGAGACCCAGTACTTC; CDR3: CASSLGTGQETQYF
size: few; D: TRBD1; J: TRBJ2-2; V: TRBV18; DNA: TGTGCCAGCTCATCGGGACAGGACACCGGGGAGCTGTTTTTT; CDR3: CASSSGQDTGELFF
size: NA; D: NA; J: TRBJ2-2; V: TRBV19; DNA: TGTGCCAGTAGTATTTCTCGAGGTGGGGAGCTGTTTTTT; CDR3: CASSISRGGELFF
size: few; D: NA; J: TRBJ2-7; V: TRBV7-2; DNA: TGTGCCAGCAGCTTAGCGGGGGGCTACGAGCAGTACTTC; CDR3: CASSLAGGYEQYF
size: NA; D: TRBD1; J: TRBJ1-2; V: TRBV5-6; DNA: TGTGCCAGCACCCCTTTAGGACAGGGCGAAGGCTACACCTTC; CDR3: CASTPLGQGEGYTF
size: few; D: NA; J: TRBJ1-4; V: TRBV30; DNA: TGTGCCTGGAGTGTATCAAGGAATGAAAAACTGTTTTTT; CDR3: CAWSVSRNEKLFF
size: few; D: TRBD1; J: TRBJ2-2; V: TRBV30; DNA: TGTGCCTGGTCCACCGGGACAGGGGACACCGGGGAGCTGTTTTTT; CDR3: CAWSTGTGDTGELFF
size: few; D: NA; J: TRBJ2-7; V: TRBV11-2; DNA: TGTGCCAGCAGCTTAGTTGTCGGGGGTCTCTACGAGCAGTACTTC; CDR3: CASSLVVGGLYEQYF